These 11 T cell receptor beta chains came from one sample sequenced in a study of tumor and adjacent non-tumor tissue in lung cancer. This sample's RNA came from whole unsorted tissue. Three rounds of nested PCR, following a modified ARM-PCR protocol, produced the TCRbeta library. TCRdb reprocessed the multiplex PCR reads with MiXCR, giving one entry per CDR3 protein. Of 85,000 to 100,000 distinct CDR3 sequences in the sample, about 66% were seen once. The sequenced sample consisted of lung tumor tissue. The receptor source for this set is a man between 60 and 75 years old with non-small cell lung cancer.

The genes are TRBV6-5 and TRBJ2-3; TRBD2 matches 9 bases. Losses at the gene ends were 5 bases for V and 5 bases for J; bases not matched to a gene: 8. CDR3 length: 15 amino acids. Germline CDR1 and CDR2: MNHEY and SVGAGI. DNA for the CDR3: TGTGCCAGCAGTCGTGTAGCGGGAGTACTAGATACGCAGTATTTT. Protein: CASSRVAGVLDTQYF.

This chain links TRBV10-2 with TRBJ1-1; D may be TRBD1 (5 bases). V lost 7 bases, J lost 1 base, and 10 bases lay in between. CDR3 size: 13 residues. Per the germline V gene, CDR1 is WSHSY and CDR2 is SAAADI. The CDR3 loop reads CASNLGENTEAFF. The DNA for the CDR3 is TGCGCCAGCAACTTAGGGGAGAACACTGAAGCTTTCTTT.

This clonotype has a handful of counts. This may come from a read error, since a much larger clone is one base off. The V gene is TRBV5-6, the J gene TRBJ2-3, with 9 bases that match TRBD2. The germline gives CDR1 SGHDT, CDR2 YYEEEE. CDR3 length: 15 amino acids. J lost 4 bases, V lost 3 bases, and 6 bases had no gene match. CDR3 nucleotides: TGTGCCAGCAGCTCCGCCGGGACTAGCTCAGATACGCAGTATTTT. It is translated as CASSSAGTSSDTQYF. Filled out from reference TRBV5-6 and TRBJ2-3, the complete variable domain reads DAGVTQSPTHLIKTRGQQVTLRCSPKSGHDTVSWYQQALGQGPQFIFQYYEEEERQRGNFPDRFSGHQFPNYSSELNVNALLLGDSALYLCASSSAGTSSDTQYFGPGTRLTVL.

This clonotype was counted once. The chain links TRBV11-1 to TRBJ2-7, with D perhaps TRBD2 (5 bases). The CDR3 contains 14 residues. CDR1 is SGHAT and CDR2 is FQDESV in the germline V gene (reference sequence). Trimming pared 3 bases from V and 3 bases from J, leaving 12 bases between. CDR3 bases: TGTGCCAGCAGCTTCCCCAGCGGCGTCTACGAGCAGTACTTC. Translation gives CASSFPSGVYEQYF. The variable domain in full, with the rest retrieved from reference TRBV11-1 and TRBJ2-7, is EAEVAQSPRYKITEKSQAVAFWCDPISGHATLYWYRQILGQGPELLVQFQDESVVDDSQLPKDRFSAERLKGVDSTLKIQPAELGDSAMYLCASSFPSGVYEQYFGPGTRLTVT.

The chain combines TRBV4-1 with TRBJ2-5; 9 nucleotides line up with TRBD2. Trimming removed 1 base from V and 5 bases from J; junction bases left unmatched: 8. Germline values: CDR1 MGHRA, CDR2 YSYEKL. The CDR3 is made up of 16 amino acids. CDR3 in DNA: TGCGCCAGCAGCCAAGCCGCGGGGGGGCCACTGGAGACCCAGTACTTC. Residues: CASSQAAGGPLETQYF.

This clonotype was detected ten times or more. This sequence joins TRBV29-1 and TRBJ1-3, with D possibly TRBD1 on 6 matching bases. V lost 4 bases, J lost 0 bases, and 13 bases lay in between. The CDR3 loop spans 15 amino acids. Looked up from germline, CDR1 is SQVTM and CDR2 is ANQGSEA. Here the CDR3 DNA reads TGCAGCGTTGCGAGGACAGCAAACTCTGGAAACACCATATATTTT. Translating gives CSVARTANSGNTIYF. Drawing the rest from reference TRBV29-1 and TRBJ1-3, the complete variable domain is SAVISQKPSRDICQRGTSLTIQCQVDSQVTMMFWYRQQPGQSLTLIATANQGSEATYESGFVIDKFPISRPNLTFSTLTVSNMSPEDSSIYLCSVARTANSGNTIYFGEGSWLTVV.

A note on this clonotype: A read error may be the cause here, since a much bigger clone is one base away. The rearrangement links TRBV28 to TRBJ1-3, with unresolved D. Deletions cut 1 base from V and 0 bases from J, with 13 bases between. The CDR3 runs 17 residues. CDR1 MDHEN and CDR2 SYDVKM come from the germline V gene. This chain's CDR3 is CASSLLPARLSGNTIYF. In DNA, the CDR3 is TGTGCCAGCAGTTTATTGCCGGCCAGACTCTCTGGAAACACCATATATTTT.

This rearrangement joins TRBV6-4 to TRBJ2-7, with TRBD1 matching over 9 bases. Germline CDR1 is MRHNA and CDR2 is SNTAGT. The CDR3 has 14 amino acids. The V and J ends lost 6 bases and 6 bases, in that order; junction bases with no gene match: 9. The CDR3 here is CASRPGQGKGEQYF. The CDR3 bases are TGTGCCAGCAGACCAGGACAGGGGAAGGGCGAGCAGTACTTC.

The DNA for the CDR3 is TGTGCCAGCAGCCGTAAGGGTTGCAATCAGCCCCAGCATTTT. As protein: CASSRKGCNQPQHF. The chain has TRBV6-5 and TRBJ1-5; D remains unclear. CDR3 length equals 14 residues. V was clipped by 6 bases and J by 2 bases, with 11 bases between them. Germline V gene lookup returns CDR1 MNHEY and CDR2 SVGAGI.

Points on this clonotype: The junction does not match germline at one end; this may be a read error. The rearrangement joins TRBV6-2 or TRBV6-3 to TRBJ2-6; 7 positions agree with TRBD1. Germline CDR1 and CDR2: MNHEY and SVGEGT. The CDR3 is made up of 16 amino acids. The DNA of the CDR3 is TGTGCCAGCAGTTGGGGACAGTGCTCTGGGGCCAATGTCCTGACTTTC. This gives the protein CASSWGQCSGANVLTF.

This clonotype was counted between two and nine times. The chain recombines TRBV10-2 with TRBJ2-2; D remains ambiguous. This CDR3 has 15 residues. CDR1 is WSHSY, CDR2 SAAADI, per germline. Between the trimmed V and J ends, which lost 4 bases and 3 bases, there was a span of 12 bases. In DNA form, the CDR3 reads TGCGCCAGCAGTGGGATGGGTTTCCACACCGGGGAGCTGTTTTTT. It translates to CASSGMGFHTGELFF.